This T cell receptor beta chain was obtained from a study of blood T cells in healthy people across ages. It was with a sample-barcoded 5' primer and a J-beta primer mix that a second PCR of roughly 7 to 12 cycles was run. There were at least 3 million CDR3-containing paired-end reads obtained from each sample. Each CDR3 protein is one row after TCRdb ran MiXCR on the 5' RACE reads. The profile shows 700,000 to 1,000,000 distinct CDR3 sequences, 44% of them singletons. This clonotype was seen only a few times. With 7 bases removed from V and 9 bases from J, the gap between germline ends came to 10 bases. Germline V gene data show CDR1 as SEHNR and CDR2 as FQNEAQ (reference sequence). This CDR3 contains 11 residues. It was roughly 10 milliliters of peripheral blood that were drawn from each donor.

The receptor was isolated from a man aged 55 to 70 in good health. Sequenced: blood. The gene calls are TRBV7-9 and TRBJ2-1; a possible D gene is TRBD2 (5 bases). The CDR3 spells CASTEGGEQFF. Here the CDR3 DNA reads TGTGCCAGCACCGAGGGTGGTGAGCAGTTCTTC.